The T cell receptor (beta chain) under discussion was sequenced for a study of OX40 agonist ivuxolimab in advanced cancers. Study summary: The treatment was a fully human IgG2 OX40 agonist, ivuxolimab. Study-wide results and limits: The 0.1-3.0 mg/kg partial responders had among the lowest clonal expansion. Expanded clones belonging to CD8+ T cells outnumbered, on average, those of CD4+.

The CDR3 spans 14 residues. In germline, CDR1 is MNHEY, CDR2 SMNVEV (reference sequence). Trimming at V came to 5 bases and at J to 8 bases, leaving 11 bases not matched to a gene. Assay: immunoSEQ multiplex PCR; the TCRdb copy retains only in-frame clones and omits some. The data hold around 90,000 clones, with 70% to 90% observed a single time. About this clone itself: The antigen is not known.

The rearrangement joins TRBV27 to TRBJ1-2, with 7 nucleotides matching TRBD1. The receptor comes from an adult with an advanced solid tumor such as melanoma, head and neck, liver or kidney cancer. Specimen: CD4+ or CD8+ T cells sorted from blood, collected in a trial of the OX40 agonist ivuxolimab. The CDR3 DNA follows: TGTGCCAGCAGTGAATGGGGACAGTCTGGAGGCTACACCTTC. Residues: CASSEWGQSGGYTF.